Reported below is one T cell receptor (beta chain). Its antigen is not known. The data were obtained in a study of blood T cells in healthy people across ages. Study-wide findings and caveats: Unsorted PBMCs blocked a conclusive comparison of naive and antigen-experienced cells.

The use of a sample-barcoded 5' primer and a J-beta primer mix characterized a second PCR of roughly 6 to 12 cycles. TCRdb itself ran the 5' RACE reads through MiXCR, one entry per CDR3 protein. The sample holds about 940,000 distinct CDR3 sequences, roughly 52% seen once. Donor samples were obtained from healthy Caucasian individuals from Russia, aged about 6 to 95. Sequenced material: blood. The TCR originated in a man aged 30-40 years in good health.

The CDR3 sequence is CASSRSGVAEQFF. In nucleotides, the CDR3 is TGTGCCAGCAGCCGGTCAGGGGTGGCTGAGCAGTTCTTC. The chain joins TRBV4-2 to TRBJ2-1, with D tentatively TRBD1 (6 bases). V lost 4 bases and J 9 bases, leaving 13 bases between the germline ends. The CDR3 runs 13 residues. Germline V gene data show CDR1 as LGHNA and CDR2 as YNFKEQ.